Below, 17 T cell receptor beta chains from the same sample are listed, as sequenced in a study of response to subunit inactivated influenza vaccine. Each CDR3 protein gets one entry after TCRdb re-called the RT-PCR reads with MiXCR. Found here are a few hundred thousand distinct CDR3 sequences, approximately 15% of them singletons; the top ten hold over 8.5%. The material was PBMCs from blood, obtained 12 days after vaccination. Receptors were obtained from a man over 45 who received an inactivated influenza vaccine.

Many counts were recorded for this clonotype. The genes are TRBV27 and TRBJ1-1; 8 positions agree with TRBD1. Germline CDR1 reads MNHEY; CDR2 reads SMNVEV (reference sequence). Trimming removed 4 bases from V and 5 bases from J; junction bases left unmatched: 6. CDR3 length: 14 amino acids. The CDR3 DNA is TGTGCCAGCAGTTCTCAGGGGGCAGGGACTGAAGCTTTCTTT. Its protein product is CASSSQGAGTEAFF.

The genes are TRBV7-3 and TRBJ2-3; D unclear. The CDR3 contains 15 residues. Germline CDR1 reads SGHTA; CDR2 reads FQGTGA. Trimming removed 2 bases at V and 1 base at J, with 10 bases between. Here the CDR3 reads CASSLGVTGTDTQYF. CDR3 nucleotides: TGTGCCAGCAGCTTAGGGGTGACGGGCACAGATACGCAGTATTTT. The complete variable domain, with remaining parts taken from reference TRBV7-3 and TRBJ2-3, reads GAGVSQTPSNKVTEKGKYVELRCDPISGHTALYWYRQSLGQGPEFLIYFQGTGAADDSGLPNDRFFAVRPEGSVSTLKIQRTERGDSAVYLCASSLGVTGTDTQYFGPGTRLTVL.

This clonotype occurred a few times. The V and J genes are TRBV11-2 and TRBJ2-1; 16 bases are shared with TRBD2. V shed 0 bases and J 9 bases; nucleotides not matched to a gene: 14. The germline V gene has CDR1 SGHAT and CDR2 FQNNGV. This CDR3 has 20 residues. The CDR3 region has the DNA TGTGCCAGCAGCTTAGATACACCGGGACTAGCGGGGGGGCTAATAGTTGAGCAGTTCTTC. It codes for CASSLDTPGLAGGLIVEQFF.

There are a few counts of this clonotype. V is TRBV6-6 and J is TRBJ2-1; weak D call: TRBD1 (5 bases). Germline values: CDR1 MNHNY, CDR2 SVGAGI (reference sequence). This CDR3 contains 13 residues. V shed 1 base and J shed 9 bases, with 10 bases lying between them. CDR3 sequence reads: CASSYFSGLEQFF. The CDR3 DNA sequence: TGTGCCAGCAGTTACTTCTCAGGGCTTGAGCAGTTCTTC.

The sample holds a few counts of this clonotype. The V call is TRBV24-1, the J call TRBJ2-2, with unresolved D. The CDR3 is 14 residues long. Germline-derived CDR1 and CDR2 are KGHDR and SFDVKD. V dropped 7 bases and J dropped 0 bases, with 8 bases sitting between them. The CDR3 region is CATSRKTNTGELFF. The CDR3 DNA is TGTGCCACCAGCAGGAAGACGAACACCGGGGAGCTGTTTTTT.

This clonotype was detected a few times. The V and J genes are TRBV4-2 and TRBJ1-5; D gene unclear. CDR1 LGHNA and CDR2 YNFKEQ come from the germline V gene. CDR3 size: 13 residues. Trimming left V 5 bases short and J 6 bases short, with 11 bases between. CDR3 in DNA: TGTGCCAGCAGCTCGCCGGGAGGTCAGCCCCAGCATTTT. This codes for CASSSPGGQPQHF.

This chain joins TRBV4-2 and TRBJ2-2; 9 bases line up with TRBD2. V lost 4 bases, J lost 3 bases, and 0 bases stayed unmatched. CDR3 length: 14 residues. Germline CDR1 LGHNA, CDR2 YNFKEQ. CDR3 DNA sequence: TGTGCCAGCAGCCGGACTAGCGACACCGGGGAGCTGTTTTTT. The encoded protein is CASSRTSDTGELFF.

This CDR3 reads CASSQDWDSPYEQYF. The DNA of the CDR3 is TGCGCCAGCAGCCAAGATTGGGACAGTCCCTACGAGCAGTACTTC. The rearrangement uses TRBV4-3 and TRBJ2-7; TRBD1 matches 7 bases. V was clipped by 0 bases and J by 2 bases; unmatched bases: 4. This CDR3 is built from 15 residues. The germline V gene has CDR1 LGHNA and CDR2 YSLEER.

This clonotype was counted only a few times. The chain joins TRBV5-1 to TRBJ1-1, with TRBD1 matching 7 bases. The CDR3 runs 15 residues. The V segment lost 4 bases and the J segment 0 bases; nucleotides outside the gene matches: 6. Germline V gives CDR1 SGHRS, CDR2 YFSETQ. The CDR3 DNA reads TGCGCCAGCAGCGATGGCGGGACAGTGAACACTGAAGCTTTCTTT. As protein: CASSDGGTVNTEAFF.

This chain links TRBV21-1 with TRBJ2-1; the DNA was not compared with TRBD1, the D call given in the table. TRBV21-1 has pseudogene status. The CDR3 consists of 15 residues. The CDR3 region is CASSKAGGRSDEQFF. Here the CDR3 DNA reads TGTGCCAGCAGCAAAGCGGGGGGGCGAAGCGATGAGCAGTTCTTC.

The rearrangement links TRBV12-3 or TRBV12-4 to TRBJ2-3; TRBD1 matches 9 bases. The V segment lost 5 bases and the J segment 4 bases; nucleotides outside the gene matches: 10. The CDR3 has 16 residues. CDR3 amino acids: CASSRSGQGTPDTQYF. Here the CDR3 DNA reads TGTGCCAGCAGTCGCTCGGGACAGGGAACTCCAGATACGCAGTATTTT.

The genes are TRBV20-1 and TRBJ2-7; D is uncertain. V shed 0 bases and J shed 3 bases, with 6 bases lying between them. This CDR3 has 12 amino acids. Germline assignment: CDR1 DFQATT and CDR2 SNEGSKA (reference sequence). The CDR3 spells CSARDPLYEQYF. In DNA form, the CDR3 reads TGCAGTGCTAGAGATCCCCTCTACGAGCAGTACTTC.

On this clonotype: A read error may explain this, as a much larger clone is one base away. V is TRBV7-9 and J is TRBJ2-7, with D tentatively TRBD1 (6 bases). V was pared by 6 bases and J by 0 bases, with 9 bases between. Germline V gene lookup returns CDR1 SEHNR and CDR2 FQNEAQ (reference sequence). CDR3 length: 13 amino acids. CDR3 DNA: TGTGCCAGCAGAGGACAGATCTCCTACGAGCAGTACTTC. Translation gives CASRGQISYEQYF.

J is TRBJ2-2 and V is TRBV12-3 or TRBV12-4; tentatively, D is TRBD1 or TRBD2 (5 bases each). The CDR3 loop spans 14 amino acids. V was shortened by 7 bases and J by 8 bases, with 17 bases between the two germline ends. Here the CDR3 DNA reads TGTGCCAGCACCCTCGGGGCCAGAACAGGGGAGCTGTTTTTT. Its translation: CASTLGARTGELFF.

The V call is TRBV6-2 or TRBV6-3, the J call TRBJ2-1, with 7 bases aligning to TRBD2. The CDR3 consists of 17 residues. The germline CDR1 and CDR2 sequences are MNHEY and SVGEGT. V dropped 2 bases and J dropped 7; count of bases not matched to a gene: 14. The CDR3 nucleotides read TGTGCCAGCAGTTACCCGAAAGGGGCGGGAGTTCGAAATGAGCAGTTCTTC. Translating it yields CASSYPKGAGVRNEQFF.

This clonotype was recorded a few times. A much bigger clone sits one base away, suggesting this may be a read error. The chain couples TRBV12-3 or TRBV12-4 to TRBJ2-2, with a tentative D call TRBD1 (6 bases). This CDR3 has 14 amino acids. V gave up 6 bases and J gave up 1 base, with 9 bases separating them. CDR3 in DNA: TGTGCCAGCAGGACGGGACAGAACACCGGGGAGCTGTTTTTT. It encodes CASRTGQNTGELFF.

This clonotype turned up a few times. V usage is TRBV7-9 and J usage is TRBJ2-5, with 9 bases fitting TRBD2. V shed 1 base, J shed 1 base, and the junction held 4 bases outside the gene matches. This CDR3 has 16 residues. In germline, CDR1 is SEHNR, CDR2 FQNEAQ (reference sequence). The CDR3 is CASSLGSGRLQETQYF. In nucleotides, the CDR3 is TGTGCCAGCAGCTTAGGGAGCGGGAGGCTCCAAGAGACCCAGTACTTC.